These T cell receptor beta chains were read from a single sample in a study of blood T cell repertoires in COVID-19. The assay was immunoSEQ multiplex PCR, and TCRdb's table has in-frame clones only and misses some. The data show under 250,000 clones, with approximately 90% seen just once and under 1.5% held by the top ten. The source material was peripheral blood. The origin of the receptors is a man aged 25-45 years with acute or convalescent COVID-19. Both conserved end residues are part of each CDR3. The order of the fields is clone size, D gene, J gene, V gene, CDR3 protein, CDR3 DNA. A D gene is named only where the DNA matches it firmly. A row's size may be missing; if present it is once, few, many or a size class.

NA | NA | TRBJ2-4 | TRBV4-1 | CASSQQLAKNIQYF | TGCGCCAGCAGCCAACAACTAGCCAAAAACATTCAGTACTTC
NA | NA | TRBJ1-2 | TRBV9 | CASSARQDSLSGYTF | TGTGCCAGCAGCGCCCGTCAGGATTCGTTGAGTGGCTACACCTTC
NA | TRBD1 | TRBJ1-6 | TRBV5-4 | CASSLGGQGGSPLHF | TGTGCCAGCAGCTTGGGGGGACAGGGAGGTTCACCCCTCCACTTT
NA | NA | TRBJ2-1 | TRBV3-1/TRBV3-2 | CASSHSSYNEQFF | TGTGCCAGCAGCCACAGCTCCTACAATGAGCAGTTCTTC
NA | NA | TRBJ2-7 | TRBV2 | CARGQGGSYEQYF | TGTGCCAGAGGACAGGGAGGGTCCTACGAGCAGTACTTC
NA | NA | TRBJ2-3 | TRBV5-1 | CASSWRAFTDTQYF | TGCGCCAGCAGCTGGAGGGCCTTCACAGATACGCAGTATTTT
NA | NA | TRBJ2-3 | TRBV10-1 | CASSEGRGSTDTQYF | TGCGCCAGCAGTGAAGGTCGGGGTAGCACAGATACGCAGTATTTT
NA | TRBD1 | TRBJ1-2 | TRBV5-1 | CASRSPTSSRTGGRYYGYTF | TGCGCCAGCAGGTCCCCAACGTCCTCCCGGACAGGGGGCCGCTACTATGGCTACACCTTC
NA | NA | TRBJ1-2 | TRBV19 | CASTPFLDWDNYGYTF | TGTGCCAGTACCCCCTTTCTGGACTGGGATAACTATGGCTACACCTTC
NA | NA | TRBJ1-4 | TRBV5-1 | CASSFRRGEKLFF | TGCGCCAGCAGCTTTCGAAGGGGTGAAAAACTGTTTTTT
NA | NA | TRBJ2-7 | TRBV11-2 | CASSPGLIYEQYF | TGTGCCAGCAGCCCCGGACTGATCTACGAGCAGTACTTC
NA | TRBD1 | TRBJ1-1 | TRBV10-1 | CASSRDRGQQAFF | TGCGCCAGCAGTCGGGACAGGGGGCAGCAGGCTTTCTTT
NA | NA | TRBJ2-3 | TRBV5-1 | CASSFQLKIAGASTDTQYF | TGCGCCAGCAGCTTTCAACTAAAGATAGCAGGGGCGAGCACAGATACGCAGTATTTT
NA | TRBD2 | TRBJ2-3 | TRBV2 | CASRELAGGRTDTQYF | TGTGCCAGCAGGGAACTAGCGGGAGGCCGCACAGATACGCAGTATTTT
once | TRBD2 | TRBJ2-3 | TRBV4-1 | CASSQVSSGSGQDTQYF | TGCGCCAGCAGCCAAGTGTCTAGCGGGAGCGGTCAAGATACGCAGTATTTT
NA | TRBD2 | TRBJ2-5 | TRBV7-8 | CASSPSLSGRLRETQYF | TGTGCCAGCAGCCCCTCCCTCAGCGGGAGGCTGAGGGAGACCCAGTACTTC
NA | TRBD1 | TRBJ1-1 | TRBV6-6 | CASRENLQGSEAFF | TGTGCCAGCAGGGAAAACCTACAGGGGTCTGAAGCTTTCTTT
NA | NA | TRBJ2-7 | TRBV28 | CASRSGGTYEQYF | TGTGCCAGCAGGTCCGGAGGGACCTACGAGCAGTACTTC
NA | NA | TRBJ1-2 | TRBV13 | CASSLGTGEGYTF | TGTGCCAGCAGCTTAGGGACAGGTGAAGGCTACACCTTC
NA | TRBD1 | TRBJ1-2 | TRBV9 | CASSILQGAGGYTF | TGTGCCAGCAGCATACTTCAGGGGGCCGGCGGCTACACCTTC
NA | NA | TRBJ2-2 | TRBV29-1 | CSARGNGDGELFF | TGCAGCGCCCGGGGGAACGGGGACGGGGAGCTGTTTTTT
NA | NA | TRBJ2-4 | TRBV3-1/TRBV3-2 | CASSRTGGAAKNIQYF | TGTGCCAGCAGCAGAACAGGGGGGGCGGCCAAAAACATTCAGTACTTC
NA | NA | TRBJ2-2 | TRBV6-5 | CASSNGGQGTGELFF | TGTGCCAGCAGTAACGGGGGTCAAGGCACCGGGGAGCTGTTTTTT
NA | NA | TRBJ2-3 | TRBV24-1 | CATSDTGATDTQYF | TGTGCCACCAGTGATACTGGGGCCACAGATACGCAGTATTTT
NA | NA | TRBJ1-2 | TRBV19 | CASSTHRGDGYTF | TGTGCCAGTAGTACGCACCGGGGTGATGGCTACACCTTC
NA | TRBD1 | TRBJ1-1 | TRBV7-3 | CASSSQGAGGNTEAFF | TGTGCCAGCAGCTCACAGGGGGCTGGTGGGAACACTGAAGCTTTCTTT
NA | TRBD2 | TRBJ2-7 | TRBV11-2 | CASSVVGLAGGTYEQYF | TGTGCCAGCAGCGTAGTGGGACTAGCGGGGGGAACCTACGAGCAGTACTTC